This T cell receptor (beta chain) was obtained from a study of T cells in localized non-small cell lung cancer. Points from the study as a whole: A median of approximately 57 clones ranked among the top 100 in tumor appeared in adjacent lung.

The method was immunoSEQ multiplex PCR; TCRdb's version includes in-frame clones alone and lacks a portion of them. The table lists approximately 60,000 clones, roughly nine tenths of them singletons. V lost 0 bases and J lost 3, with 12 bases in between. Germline loops: CDR1 GTSNPN, CDR2 SVGIG (reference sequence). This CDR3 spans 15 amino acids. This clone was seen only a few times. Antigen: not known. V and J are TRBV30 and TRBJ1-5; TRBD1 is a possible D gene (5 bases). Source: peripheral blood, taken before any cancer treatment. The clonotype comes from a woman aged 35-75 years with stage I lung adenocarcinoma. CDR3 region: CAWSVQWGLNQPQHF. In DNA, the CDR3 is TGTGCCTGGAGTGTACAATGGGGACTCAATCAGCCCCAGCATTTT.